This T cell receptor (beta chain) originates from a study of CD8 T cells in Susac syndrome (dated 2019 in TCRdb). For the wider study: The study used repertoire sequencing to test whether antigen drove CD8+ T cell activation and differentiation in Susac syndrome.

What the study reported, not specific to this receptor: The number of individuals in the TCR sequencing and HLA analysis was acknowledged as relatively small.

RNA was extracted with the RNeasy kit and roughly 0.5 to 1 ug was reverse transcribed using random hexamers. The immunoSEQ multiplex PCR assay, covering 54 Vbeta and 13 Jbeta segments, was used to amplify TCR beta CDR3 regions. PCR amplification bias was corrected using a synthetic template baseline for primer optimization and computational correction. In the source study's methods: Reads were annotated to V, D and J genes according to IMGT and were analyzed with immunoSEQ Analyzer, with only productive sequences retained. Clonality was calculated as one minus the Shannon entropy normalized by log2 of the number of productive unique sequences. For each patient and control, public and private clones were evaluated among the 100 most prevalent clones. Clones were defined as Susac-specific when absent from the healthy and MS cohorts, from roughly 1,000 published viral clones and from other ImmuneACCESS disease sequences. TCRdb trimmed the raw reads at Q25, called clones with MiXCR and kept productive beta chains. Each CDR3 protein appears once, grouped with its most common genes and DNA. TCRdb, not the authors, supplied the V and J calls. For this sample the table gives about 250,000 distinct CDR3 sequences, of which just under 95% were detected only once. Around 0.072% of the sample belongs to the ten largest clones.

Taken from the germline V gene (reference sequence), the CDR1 and CDR2 loops are DFQATT and SNEGSKA. There are 13 amino acids in the CDR3, from cysteine to phenylalanine inclusive. CDR3 DNA only is kept here, 39 bases in frame from base 1. V loses 0 bases, J loses 5 bases, and the germline ends lie 10 bases apart. Peripheral blood CD8+ and CD4+ T cells from healthy donors, Susac syndrome patients and multiple sclerosis patients were profiled by high-throughput TCR beta sequencing. The multiple sclerosis controls were treatment-naive patients whose relapsing-remitting disease, either stable or active, fulfilled the revised McDonald criteria. Bulk CD8+ and CD4+ T cells were purified by magnetic negative isolation, while CD8+ TEMRA cells were enriched using FACS. Blood was drawn into EDTA tubes, processed within 24 hours, and PBMCs were isolated by density gradient centrifugation. PBMCs intended for TCR sequencing were cryopreserved in liquid nitrogen and thawed later in a water bath at 37 degrees C. The sorted or isolated CD4+, CD8+ and CD8+ TEMRA cells had a purity of 90% or higher.

A note on this clonotype: The target of this receptor is not known. No much larger clone exists at a distance of one base, and base qualities are not known.

The sequenced material came from CD4+ T cells from PBMCs. This clonotype was obtained from a human donor with multiple sclerosis. This receptor chain uses TRBV20-1 and TRBJ2-5, with TRBD1 tentatively as D gene (6 bases match). DNA sequence: TGCAGTGCTAGAGAGGACAGAAGGGAGACCCAGTACTTC. The resulting protein is CSAREDRRETQYF.